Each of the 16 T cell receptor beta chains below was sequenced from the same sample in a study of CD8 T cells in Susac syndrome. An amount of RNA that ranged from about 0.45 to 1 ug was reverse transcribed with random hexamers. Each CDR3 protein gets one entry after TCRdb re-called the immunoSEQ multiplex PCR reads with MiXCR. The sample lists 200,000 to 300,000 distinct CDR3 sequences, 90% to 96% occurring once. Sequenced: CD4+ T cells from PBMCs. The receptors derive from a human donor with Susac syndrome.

The CDR3 DNA follows: TGCAGCGTTGAAATCAAGGGGCGGGGATACTCCTACGAGCAGTACTTC. Amino acids: CSVEIKGRGYSYEQYF. The gene calls are TRBV29-1 and TRBJ2-7, with a tentative D call TRBD2 (6 bases). This CDR3 is 16 amino acids long. Germline assignment: CDR1 SQVTM and CDR2 ANQGSEA. V dropped 2 bases and J dropped 0 bases, with 17 bases sitting between them.

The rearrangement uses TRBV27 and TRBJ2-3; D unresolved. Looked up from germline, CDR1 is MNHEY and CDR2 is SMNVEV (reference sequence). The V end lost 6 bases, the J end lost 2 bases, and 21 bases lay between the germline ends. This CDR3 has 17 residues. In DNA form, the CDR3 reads TGTGCCAGCAGCCCTGTTTGGAACAGCGATACCACAGATACGCAGTATTTT. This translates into CASSPVWNSDTTDTQYF.

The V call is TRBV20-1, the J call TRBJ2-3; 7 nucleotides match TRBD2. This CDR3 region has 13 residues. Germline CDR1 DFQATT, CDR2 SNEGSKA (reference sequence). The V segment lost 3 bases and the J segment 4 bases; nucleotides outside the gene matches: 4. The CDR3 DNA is TGCAGTGCTAGGGGCGGGAGAGCAGATACGCAGTATTTT. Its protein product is CSARGGRADTQYF.

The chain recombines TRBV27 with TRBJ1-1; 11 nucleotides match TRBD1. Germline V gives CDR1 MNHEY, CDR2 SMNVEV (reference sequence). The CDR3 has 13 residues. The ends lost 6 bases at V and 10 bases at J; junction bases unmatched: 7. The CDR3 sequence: CASRPPGTGGAFF. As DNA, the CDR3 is TGTGCCAGCAGGCCTCCCGGGACAGGGGGAGCTTTCTTT.

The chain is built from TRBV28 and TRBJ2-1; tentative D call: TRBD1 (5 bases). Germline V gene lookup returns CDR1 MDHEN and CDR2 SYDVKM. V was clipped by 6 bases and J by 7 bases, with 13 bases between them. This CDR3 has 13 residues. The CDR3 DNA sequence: TGTGCCAGCAGCTCCCCCCCAGGGAATGAGCAGTTCTTC. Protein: CASSSPPGNEQFF.

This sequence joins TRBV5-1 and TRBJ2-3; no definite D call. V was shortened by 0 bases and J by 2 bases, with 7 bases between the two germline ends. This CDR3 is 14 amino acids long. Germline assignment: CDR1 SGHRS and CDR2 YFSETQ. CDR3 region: CASSLVRPTDTQYF. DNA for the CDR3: TGCGCCAGCAGCTTGGTGCGGCCCACAGATACGCAGTATTTT.

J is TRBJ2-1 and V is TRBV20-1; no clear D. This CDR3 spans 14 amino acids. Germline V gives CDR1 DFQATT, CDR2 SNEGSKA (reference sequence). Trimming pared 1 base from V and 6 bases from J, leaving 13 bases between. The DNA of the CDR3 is TGCAGTGCTAGAGCACTATGGACGGGCAATGAGCAGTTCTTC. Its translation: CSARALWTGNEQFF.

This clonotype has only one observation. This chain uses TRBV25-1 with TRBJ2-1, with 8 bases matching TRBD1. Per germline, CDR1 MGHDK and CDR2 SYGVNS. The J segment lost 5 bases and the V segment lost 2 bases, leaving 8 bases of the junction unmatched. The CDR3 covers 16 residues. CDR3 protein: CASSETGGNSDNEQFF. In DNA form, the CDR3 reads TGTGCCAGCAGTGAAACAGGGGGTAATAGTGACAATGAGCAGTTCTTC. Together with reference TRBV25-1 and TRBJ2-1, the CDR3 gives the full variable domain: EADIYQTPRYLVIGTGKKITLECSQTMGHDKMYWYQQDPGMELHLIHYSYGVNSTEKGDLSSESTVSRIRTEHFPLTLESARPSHTSQYLCASSETGGNSDNEQFFGPGTRLTVL.

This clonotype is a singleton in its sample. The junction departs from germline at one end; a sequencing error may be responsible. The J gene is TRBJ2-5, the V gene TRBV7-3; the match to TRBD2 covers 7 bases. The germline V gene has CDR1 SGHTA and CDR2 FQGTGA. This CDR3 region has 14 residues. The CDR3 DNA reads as TGTGCCAGCAGCCCAGCCGGGGGGATAGAGACCCGGTACTTC. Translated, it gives CASSPAGGIETRYF.

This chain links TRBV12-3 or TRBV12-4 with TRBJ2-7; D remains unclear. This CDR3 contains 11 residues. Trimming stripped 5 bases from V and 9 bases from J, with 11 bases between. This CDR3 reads CASSTDTAQYF. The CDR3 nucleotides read TGTGCCAGCAGTACCGACACGGCGCAGTACTTC.

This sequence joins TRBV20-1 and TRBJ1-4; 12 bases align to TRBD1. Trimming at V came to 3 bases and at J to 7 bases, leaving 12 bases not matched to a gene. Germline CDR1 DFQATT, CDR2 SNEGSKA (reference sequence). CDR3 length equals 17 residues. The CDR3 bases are TGCAGTGCTAGGAGAGGGATGGGACAGGGGGCGCCTGAAAAACTGTTTTTT. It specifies CSARRGMGQGAPEKLFF.

The DNA for the CDR3 is TGTGCCAGCAGTTACCGGGACAGATTCTACGAGCAGTACTTC. This gives the protein CASSYRDRFYEQYF. V is TRBV6-6 and J is TRBJ2-1; 7 bases map to TRBD1. The J call may not be correct, given that the DNA end is closer to TRBJ2-7. Per germline, CDR1 MNHNY and CDR2 SVGAGI (reference sequence). The CDR3 is 14 amino acids.

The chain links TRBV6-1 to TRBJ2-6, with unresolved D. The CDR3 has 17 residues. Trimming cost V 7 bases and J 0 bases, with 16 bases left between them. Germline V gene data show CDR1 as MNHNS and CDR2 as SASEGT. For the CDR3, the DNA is TGTGCCAGCACCCATCCACTCCATCGCTCTGGGGCCAACGTCCTGACTTTC. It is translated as CASTHPLHRSGANVLTF.

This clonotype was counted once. The CDR3 reads CASRDSNTEAFF. CDR3 sequence (DNA): TGCGCCAGCCGCGACAGTAACACTGAAGCTTTCTTT. V usage is TRBV5-1 and J usage is TRBJ1-1; possibly TRBD1 for D (5 bases). Germline V gene data show CDR1 as SGHRS and CDR2 as YFSETQ. This CDR3 contains 12 residues. V gave up 7 bases and J gave up 2 bases, with 9 bases separating them. The full variable domain, in which reference TRBV5-1 and TRBJ1-1 provide the parts outside the CDR3, is KAGVTQTPRYLIKTRGQQVTLSCSPISGHRSVSWYQQTPGQGLQFLFEYFSETQRNKGNFPGRFSGRQFSNSRSEMNVSTLELGDSALYLCASRDSNTEAFFGQGTRLTVV.

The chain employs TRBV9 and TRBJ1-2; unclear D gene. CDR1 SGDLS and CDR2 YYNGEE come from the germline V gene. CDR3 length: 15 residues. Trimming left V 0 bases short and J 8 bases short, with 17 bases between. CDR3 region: CASSVAASATWGYTF. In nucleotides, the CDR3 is TGTGCCAGCAGCGTAGCTGCGTCAGCGACTTGGGGCTACACCTTC.

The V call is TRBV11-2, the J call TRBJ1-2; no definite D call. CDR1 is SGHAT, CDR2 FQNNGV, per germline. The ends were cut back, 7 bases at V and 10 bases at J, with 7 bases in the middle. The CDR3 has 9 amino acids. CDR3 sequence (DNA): TGTGCCAGCAAGGCAGACTACACCTTC. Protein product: CASKADYTF.